This record looks at one T cell receptor beta chain sequence and its context. Its antigen specificity is not known. In total, just over 650 healthy bone marrow donors made up the cohort. At the time of sampling, every cohort member was nominally healthy, though immune exposures that went unrecorded were likely present. The donor was CMV seropositive and belonged to the group of more than 250 seropositive cohort members. A peripheral blood sample was collected from each donor, and TCR beta sequencing was performed on peripheral blood mononuclear cells. The Qiagen DNeasy Blood Extraction Kit was used to extract genomic DNA from the blood cell samples. This sample stems from a study of cytomegalovirus exposure and HLA in healthy donors (TCRdb year 2017). With respect to the entire study: An earlier analysis of several hundred of the donors reported approximately 260 Gb of sequence data and some 110 million unique TCR beta sequences obtained from roughly 180 million T cells. The study aimed to test whether signatures of past pathogen exposure could be identified by cataloging public T cell receptors. All discovery cohort repertoires had been generated using a single sequencing platform. An earlier analysis of approximately 580 of the donors used high-throughput TCR beta sequencing to judge whether each TCR beta V gene segment behaved as functional or pseudogenic. Roughly five DR-DQ haplotypes were handled as single units for association and clustering, since linkage in the cohort was strong. The T cell repertoires of around 730 subjects were profiled by immunosequencing and related to cytomegalovirus serostatus. In addition to the first cohort of approximately 670 subjects, a separate validation cohort of 120 different subjects was used. To predict cytomegalovirus infection status, the study brought together high-throughput TCR immunosequencing, statistical association of individual TCRs with disease status, and machine learning. Roughly 300 gigabases of sequencing data and around 90 million unique TCR sequences made up an early release that covered 640 HLA-typed donors. Both class I and class II loci were covered by HLA typing, at four-digit resolution. The genetic ancestry cluster associated with self-reported Caucasian donors included roughly 84% of the roughly 380 genotyped donors. Among under 450 genotyped donors of the cohort, an average of around 240,000 unique TCR beta nucleotide sequences were sequenced per donor, around 18% of them non-productive. Donor age, sex, ethnicity and CMV serostatus were compiled together with the repertoire data. Typing coverage varied by locus: about 620-630 donors for A, B, C, DRB1 and DQB1; roughly 560 for DQA1; over 600 for DPA1; under 490 for DPB1. To study patterns of TCR occurrence, a later analysis re-analyzed previously published TCR beta repertoires from 500 to 850 donors and added high-resolution HLA genotyping. Rather than using new phenotypic data, the later analysis identified candidate immune exposures from TCR beta sequences and from how often those sequences occurred across donors. Genome-wide SNP genotypes for about 65% of the roughly 670 donors were used in a later genetic analysis, which treated that subset as a discovery cohort.

The library was produced with the immunoSEQ multiplex PCR assay. For the multiplex PCR, a mixture combining 60 forward primers for TCR Vbeta segments and 13 reverse primers for TCR Jbeta segments was used. The CDR3 region of rearranged TCR beta genes was amplified from genomic DNA by a multiplex PCR assay. The Illumina HiSeq System was used to sequence the amplified TCR beta libraries as 87-base-pair reads. Concerning the study's data processing: In a later analysis, some 80 million unique TCR beta chains were counted across the 690 or so repertoires, and roughly 10 million of these chains were shared by at least two donors. To remove PCR and sequencing errors, raw reads were error-corrected and collapsed into unique sequences using a nearest-neighbor algorithm that merged closely related sequences. Alignment of CDR3 sequences to IMGT reference sequences was used to assign V, D and J gene segments. For a sequence to be retained, at least a six-nucleotide match to both a V gene segment and a J gene segment was required. A rearrangement counted as productive if the CDR3 had no stop codons and remained in frame with V and J, and every other rearrangement counted as non-productive. Following IMGT convention, CDR3 was defined as the stretch from the second conserved V-encoded cysteine up to the conserved J-encoded phenylalanine. Sequences without an unambiguous match to a single V gene segment were excluded from the earlier analysis of a few hundred of the donors. An earlier analysis of approximately 590 of the donors called V segments functional above 56.7% productive rearrangements and segregating when the between-donor standard deviation exceeded 5%. A statistical classification framework was developed to diagnose cytomegalovirus status using the catalog of TCR beta chain sequences. V and J gene assignment, in a later analysis, came from comparing TCR nucleotide sequences with IMGT/GENE-DB human TR gene sequences. A later analysis assigned CDR3 sequences and most-parsimonious VDJ recombination scenarios with the TCRdist pipeline. In a later analysis, every TCR beta chain was defined by the combination of its CDR3 amino acid sequence and its V-gene family, and reads without a unique V-gene family were dropped. As a way to deal with suspected cross-contamination and a sequencing artifact, a later analysis dropped over 550 nucleotide sequences that were highly shared and had low generation probability. In a later analysis, a clonal expansion index was calculated for each public chain from normalized within-repertoire ranks of inferred template counts. In a later analysis, generation probabilities were computed with a VDJ recombination model fitted to out-of-frame rearrangements, and the resulting probabilities were checked against IGoR. Hypergeometric tests were used in a later analysis to score TCR-TCR, TCR-HLA and TCR-CMV co-occurrence, with a repertoire-size bias correction applied to the TCR pairs. False discovery rates were estimated in a later analysis by permuting HLA or CMV assignments 20 times. In a later analysis, co-occurring TCRs were grouped using DBSCAN, with TCRdist sequence similarity added in when clustering inside HLA-allele-positive subsets. For co-occurrence clustering, repertoires with fewer than 30,000 or more than 120,000 public chains were excluded, along with five repertoires with anomalous nucleotide sharing. As stored in TCRdb, this immuneACCESS dataset retains in-frame rearrangements with V and J assigned. A fraction of the clones does not appear; measured against another copy, unresolved V genes explain less than half of the discrepancy, and the remainder lacks a known reason. That table is the source of V, J and clone size, and D and trimming were worked out from the DNA. The table held for this sample gives 49,000 or so clones. The leading ten clones occupy roughly 25% of the sample.

On the study overall, not on this receptor specifically: A further reported finding was that TCR beta sequences accurately predicted the HLA-A and HLA-B alleles for most subjects in the first cohort. The authors suggested that the approach could potentially be extended to other disease states and immunological phenotypes. According to a later analysis, most CMV-associated TCR beta chains appeared to be HLA-restricted, and the HLA associations seemed to be driven largely by CMV exposure. Cytomegalovirus status was reported to be diagnosed by the classifier with high specificity and sensitivity in both the original and validation cohorts. Correlated functional status among segregating V segments might reflect linkage disequilibrium, but an unknown experimental factor could not be ruled out. A later genetic analysis reported fewer N-insertions in productive TCRs among donors in an Asian-associated ancestry cluster than the roughly 700-donor mean. The cohort was sequenced for TCR beta chains only, and without alpha or paired-chain data the features that could be detected were limited. Most TCR sequences were seen in very few donors, while some public TCRs were found in many individuals. In a later analysis, TCR association rates were found to vary across HLA loci, with the most associated TCRs seen for DRB1 alleles and the fewest for HLA-C alleles. An association between a missense DCLRE1C variant and V-gene and J-gene trimming of TCR beta chains was found in a later genetic analysis and replicated in an independent cohort. In the study, about 150 TCR beta chains were listed as associated with cytomegalovirus. For the cohort, immune exposure information was limited to CMV serostatus. Compared with equally common non-associated chains, HLA-associated TCR beta chains in a later analysis were more clonally expanded and had lower generation probabilities. When HLA alleles, especially DR and DQ, strongly co-occurred, attributing TCR associations to individual alleles was difficult. In an earlier analysis of about 600 of the donors, most TCR beta V segments appeared in productive rearrangements about 87% or about 30% of the time, broadly matching IMGT annotations. Three of the identified cytomegalovirus-associated TCR beta chains were confirmed in vitro to be specific for cytomegalovirus antigens. Because some donors lacked HLA typing at each locus, the association tests relied only on the typed subset. A later analysis associated roughly 17,000 TCR beta sequences with specific HLA alleles at a false discovery rate of 0.05. Presence/absence analyses assumed roughly uniform sequencing depth across donors, an assumption that may not hold. A group of highly shared sequence variants was considered likely to be a technical artifact of the sequencing pipeline. Because counts were too low, roughly 18 rarely observed V segments, including chromosome 9 orphons, were left out of the earlier analysis of a few hundred of the donors. Several of the top co-occurrence clusters appeared to be linked to parvovirus B19, influenza, CMV and Epstein-Barr virus, according to a later analysis.

The TCR comes from a man aged 35-49 years in good health and CMV-seropositive. Sequencing was performed on PBMCs.

Here the CDR3 is given as CASSELGGKSSYNEQFF. The nucleotide sequence is given as TGTGCCAGCAGTGAGCTAGGAGGCAAGAGCTCCTACAATGAGCAGTTCTTC. In this chain, TRBV2 is recombined with TRBJ2-1, with TRBD2 tentatively as D gene (5 bases match). Per the germline V gene, SNHLY is the CDR1 and FYNNEI is the CDR2. Trimming removed 3 bases from V and 0 bases from J, leaving 15 bases between the germline ends. From the cysteine up to the phenylalanine, the CDR3 has a length of 17 residues. Only the CDR3 DNA is retained, 51 bases long and in frame from the first base.